The present TCR beta chain was sequenced within a study of glioma-infiltrating T cells. Study outcomes and limitations: Only very few CDR3 sequences appeared in both tissue and blood. Above-expected tissue-blood divergence occurred in all gliomas, most in low-grade ones.

The sample holds a few counts of this clonotype. The antigen is not known. Using RNA template, CDR3s of TCR alpha and beta were amplified with iRepertoire arm-PCR. One-step reverse transcription and amplification started from roughly 100-400 ng of tissue mRNA or PBMC total RNA. From the multiplex PCR reads, TCRdb called clonotypes with MiXCR, one entry per CDR3 protein. The sample lists over 140,000 distinct CDR3 sequences, roughly 43% occurring once. CDR3 length: 12 residues. Looked up from germline, CDR1 is KGHDR and CDR2 is SFDVKD. With 9 bases clipped from V and 7 bases from J, the junction kept 1 base outside the gene matches.

This TCR came from a human donor with low-grade glioma or glioblastoma, undergoing nonglioma brain surgery, or in good health (not recorded which). The sequenced material came from glioma tissue, nonneoplastic brain tissue, or PBMCs (not recorded which). This chain links TRBV24-1 with TRBJ2-1, with 11 bases lining up with TRBD2. The CDR3 nucleotides read TGTGCCACCGGGACTAGCGGTAATGAGCAGTTCTTC. Translated, it gives CATGTSGNEQFF.